These T cell receptor beta chains were read from a single sample in a study of blood T cell repertoires in COVID-19. Data came from immunoSEQ multiplex PCR; TCRdb stores just in-frame clones and leaves some out. Here the sample spans roughly 200,000 clones, around 90% being singletons. Sequencing was carried out using PBMCs or T cells enriched from blood (not recorded which). All receptors derive from a woman aged 30 to 39 who had recovered from COVID-19. Each CDR3 is given with its conserved first and last residue. A D gene is named only where the DNA matches it firmly. Size tells how often a clone was seen (once, few, many) or the class of an expanded clone, and some rows leave it out.

J gene | D gene | clone size | V gene | CDR3 DNA | CDR3 protein
TRBJ1-1 | - | - | TRBV5-1 | TGCGCCAGCAGCATAGCAGGGGACACTGAAGCTTTCTTT | CASSIAGDTEAFF
TRBJ1-3 | - | - | TRBV2 | TGTGCCAGCACCCCGCAACAGGGAACTGGAAACACCATATATTTT | CASTPQQGTGNTIYF
TRBJ1-4 | - | once | TRBV30 | TGTGCCTGGAGTGGACGAGGGAGGTTCGAAAAACTGTTTTTT | CAWSGRGRFEKLFF
TRBJ1-1 | - | few | TRBV19 | TGTGCCAGTAGTATAAGCCGACAGTCGAACACTGAAGCTTTCTTT | CASSISRQSNTEAFF
TRBJ2-1 | TRBD1 | few | TRBV13 | TGTGCCAGCAGCTTAGGGGGACAGGGAAATGAGCAGTTCTTC | CASSLGGQGNEQFF
TRBJ1-5 | - | few | TRBV7-2 | TGTGCCAGCAGCCCATCCCCCGGGTTCGGCAATCAGCCCCAGCATTTT | CASSPSPGFGNQPQHF
TRBJ1-2 | TRBD1 | once | TRBV19 | TGTGCCAGTAGTATAGTAGGAGGACAGGAGACAAATGGCTACACCTTC | CASSIVGGQETNGYTF
TRBJ2-7 | TRBD1 | few | TRBV3-1/TRBV3-2 | TGTGCCAGCAGCCGCCCCGGGACAGGGATCACCTACGAGCAGTACTTC | CASSRPGTGITYEQYF
TRBJ1-2 | - | once | TRBV12-3/TRBV12-4 | TGTGCCAGCATTGGGACTGGGAATGGCTACACCTTC | CASIGTGNGYTF
TRBJ1-2 | - | - | TRBV19 | TGTGCCAGTAGTCTACTCCAGGGTAACTATGGCTACACCTTC | CASSLLQGNYGYTF
TRBJ1-1 | - | once | TRBV2 | TGTGCCAGCAGCCCCGACAGGCCTGAAGCTTTCTTT | CASSPDRPEAFF
TRBJ2-1 | TRBD2 | - | TRBV4-3 | TGCGCCAGCAGCCATCGGACTAGCGGGAGTATCTATGAGCAGTTCTTC | CASSHRTSGSIYEQFF
TRBJ2-7 | TRBD2 | once | TRBV24-1 | TGTGCCACCAGTGAGTCAACTAGCGGGAGGCTCCACGAGCAGTACTTC | CATSESTSGRLHEQYF
TRBJ2-6 | - | - | TRBV30 | TGTGCCTGGAACAGTCAGGGGGCCAACGTCCTGACTTTC | CAWNSQGANVLTF
TRBJ1-1 | TRBD1 | - | TRBV7-6 | TGTGCCAGCAGCTTAGGGAGCAGGGGGTGGGGCATGAACACTGAAGCTTTCTTT | CASSLGSRGWGMNTEAFF
TRBJ2-6 | - | - | TRBV5-1 | TGCGCCAGCAGCTTGGCCCCGCCAGGGCAAATCTCTGGGGCCAACGTCCTGACTTTC | CASSLAPPGQISGANVLTF
TRBJ2-5 | TRBD1 | - | TRBV11-3 | TGTGCCAGCAGCCGACAGGGTCTGTTACAAGAGACCCAGTACTTC | CASSRQGLLQETQYF
TRBJ1-2 | - | once | TRBV27 | TGTGCCAGCAGTTTTGGAGGGTGGGGCTACACCTTC | CASSFGGWGYTF
TRBJ2-7 | - | - | TRBV7-9 | TGTGCCAGCAGCGTACGGTCCGGCGAGCAGTACTTC | CASSVRSGEQYF
TRBJ1-2 | - | - | TRBV6-2/TRBV6-3 | TGTGCCAGCAGTTACTCTGGCCGAACTAACTATGGCTACACCTTC | CASSYSGRTNYGYTF
TRBJ1-1 | TRBD1 | - | TRBV4-3 | TGCGCCAGCAGCCCTGCAGGGGGCTGGTCCATGAACACTGAAGCTTTCTTT | CASSPAGGWSMNTEAFF
TRBJ1-5 | - | - | TRBV19 | TGTGCCAGTAGTATAGTTTCGGGGGGCAATCAGCCCCAGCATTTT | CASSIVSGGNQPQHF
TRBJ2-5 | - | few | TRBV4-3 | TGCGCCAGCAGCCAAGTACCGGAAGAGACCCAGTACTTC | CASSQVPEETQYF
TRBJ1-5 | - | - | TRBV27 | TGTGCCAGCAGGGCCCAAACGTATGGGCTCAATCAGCCCCAGCATTTT | CASRAQTYGLNQPQHF
TRBJ2-3 | TRBD1 | - | TRBV5-1 | TGCGCCAGCAGCCTTCAGACAGGGGGAGATACGCAGTATTTT | CASSLQTGGDTQYF
TRBJ2-6 | - | - | TRBV30 | TGTGCCTGGAGGGACAGCTTTTTCTCTGGGGCCAACGTCCTGACTTTC | CAWRDSFFSGANVLTF
TRBJ2-1 | TRBD2 | - | TRBV4-3 | TGCGCCAGCAGCCAATCGGACGCGGGGGTTTCCTACAATGAGCAGTTCTTC | CASSQSDAGVSYNEQFF
TRBJ1-1 | - | - | TRBV7-2 | TGTGCCAGCAGCTTGACGACAGTCACTGAAGCTTTCTTT | CASSLTTVTEAFF
TRBJ1-3 | - | - | TRBV11-3 | TGTGCCAGCAGCTTAGAATCCAGGCGCTCTGGAAACACCATATATTTT | CASSLESRRSGNTIYF
TRBJ1-2 | - | - | TRBV6-5 | TGTGCCAGCAGTTCCCTACCCAGGGATGGCTACACCTTC | CASSSLPRDGYTF
TRBJ1-6 | - | - | TRBV11-2 | TGTGCCAGCAGAAACCCAGGGTCAAAGTATTCACCCCTCCACTTT | CASRNPGSKYSPLHF
TRBJ1-1 | - | - | TRBV5-1 | TGCGCCAGCAGCTTGATATCCCTAGGATTTGCGAACACTGAAGCTTTCTTT | CASSLISLGFANTEAFF
TRBJ2-2 | - | few | TRBV24-1 | TGTGCCACCAGGGGGCGGGGCGCGGGCACCGGGGAGCTGTTTTTT | CATRGRGAGTGELFF
TRBJ1-2 | TRBD1 | few | TRBV6-5 | TGTGCCAGCAGGACGACAGGGTACTACGGCTACACCTTC | CASRTTGYYGYTF
TRBJ1-6 | TRBD1 | - | TRBV30 | TGTGCCTGGACTACAGGGGTGTCACCCCTCCACTTT | CAWTTGVSPLHF
TRBJ2-7 | - | - | TRBV7-8 | TGTGCCTCTCAGGAATCACCCTACGAGCAGTACTTC | CASQESPYEQYF
TRBJ2-5 | - | - | TRBV7-2 | TGTGCCAGCCGCCCGCGGGGACAAGAGACCCAGTACTTC | CASRPRGQETQYF
TRBJ1-2 | TRBD1 | - | TRBV29-1 | TGCAGCGTTGGGACAGGGATGAACTATGGCTACACCTTC | CSVGTGMNYGYTF
TRBJ1-1 | TRBD1 | - | TRBV20-1 | TGCAGTGCTGGGGGGACAGTCGGGGCTTTCTTT | CSAGGTVGAFF
TRBJ2-6 | TRBD1 | - | TRBV5-1 | TGCGCCAGCGAAAGGGACAGGGGAGACTCTGGGGCCAACGTCCTGACTTTC | CASERDRGDSGANVLTF
TRBJ1-4 | TRBD1 | - | TRBV11-2 | TGTGCCAGCAGCCATGGACAGGGGGCCCCTAATGAAAAACTGTTTTTT | CASSHGQGAPNEKLFF
TRBJ2-7 | - | - | TRBV11-1 | TGTGCCAGCAGCTTAACAGATTCCTACGAGCAGTACTTC | CASSLTDSYEQYF
TRBJ2-7 | TRBD1 | - | TRBV5-1 | TGCGCCAGCAGCCGGGACAGGGGAAGCTCCGAGCAGTACTTC | CASSRDRGSSEQYF
TRBJ1-6 | TRBD1 | - | TRBV27 | TGTGCCAGCAGTATGACAGGGACCCCTTCACCCCTCCACTTT | CASSMTGTPSPLHF
TRBJ2-7 | TRBD2 | - | TRBV19 | TGTGCCAGTAGTAGGGGACTAGCGGGTCACGAGCAGTACTTC | CASSRGLAGHEQYF